These 18 T cell receptor beta chains came from one sample sequenced in a study of cytomegalovirus exposure and HLA in healthy donors. Primers included in the PCR were 60 Vbeta and 13 Jbeta primers. The method was immunoSEQ multiplex PCR; TCRdb's version includes in-frame clones alone and lacks a portion of them. Of more than 110,000 clones listed, about four fifths are singletons. Sequencing was carried out using PBMCs. Receptors originate from a man in his forties in good health and CMV-seropositive.

V usage is TRBV13 and J usage is TRBJ1-2; a weak D match, TRBD1 (5 bases). V shed 6 bases and J shed 9 bases, with 20 bases lying between them. CDR1 and CDR2 from the germline V gene are PRHDT and FYEKMQ (reference sequence). CDR3 length: 14 amino acids. This CDR3 reads CASSAFGRVLSYTF. The CDR3 DNA is TGTGCCAGCAGTGCCTTCGGCAGGGTGCTAAGCTACACCTTC.

The chain uses TRBV6-5 and TRBJ2-7; 7 positions match TRBD1. The trim removed 0 bases at V and 3 bases at J, leaving 8 bases unmatched. The germline V gene encodes CDR1 MNHEY and CDR2 SVGAGI. The CDR3 is 16 amino acids. In nucleotides, the CDR3 is TGTGCCAGCAGTTACTCTCACAGGGGTTTCATCTACGAGCAGTACTTC. Translated: CASSYSHRGFIYEQYF.

The chain has TRBV5-5 and TRBJ1-2, with TRBD1 matching over 7 bases. The V gene end was trimmed by 4 bases and the J gene end by 4 bases; junction bases not matched to a gene: 7. The CDR3 has 14 amino acids. Germline values: CDR1 SGHKS, CDR2 YYEKEE (reference sequence). Here the CDR3 DNA reads TGTGCCAGCAGCAAAGGGGGCGCAGGCTATGGCTACACCTTC. This sequence encodes CASSKGGAGYGYTF.

The chain employs TRBV11-2 and TRBJ2-7, with D possibly TRBD2 on 7 matching bases. Germline-derived CDR1 and CDR2 are SGHAT and FQNNGV. The V and J ends lost 2 bases and 1 base respectively, with 12 bases between them. This CDR3 spans 15 amino acids. The CDR3 here is CASSLRGAGSYEQYF. The CDR3 nucleotides read TGTGCCAGCAGCTTACGGGGGGCCGGGTCCTACGAGCAGTACTTC.

This clone was counted a single time. At one end, the junction sequence differs from germline, possibly due to a read error. The V and J genes are TRBV11-2 and TRBJ2-1; TRBD2 is a possible D gene (6 bases). The germline V gene encodes CDR1 SGHAT and CDR2 FQNNGV. There are 14 residues in the CDR3. The CDR3 DNA follows: TGTGCCAGCAGCTTAGGGGGAGGCTACGATGAGCAGTTCTTC. It is translated as CASSLGGGYDEQFF. Combining the CDR3 with reference TRBV11-2 and TRBJ2-1 gives the whole variable domain EAGVAQSPRYKIIEKRQSVAFWCNPISGHATLYWYQQILGQGPKLLIQFQNNGVVDDSQLPKDRFSAERLKGVDSTLKIQPAKLEDSAVYLCASSLGGGYDEQFFGPGTRLTVL.

In this sample, this clone turned up once. The J gene is TRBJ2-3, the V gene TRBV5-1; D is perhaps TRBD2 (6 bases). V was trimmed by 3 bases and J by 4 bases, leaving 18 bases between them. The CDR3 totals 16 residues. Germline V CDR1 and CDR2: SGHRS, YFSETQ. CDR3 nucleotide sequence: TGCGCCAGCAGCTCACTCTACCCGGGAGAGGCAGATACGCAGTATTTT. Amino acids: CASSSLYPGEADTQYF.

A note on this clone: The identical CDR3 is also encoded by other nucleotide sequences in the sample. The chain couples TRBV30 to TRBJ2-7; D may be TRBD2 (6 bases). This CDR3 region has 14 residues. CDR1 is GTSNPN and CDR2 is SVGIG in the germline V gene (reference sequence). Trimming took 0 bases from V and 5 from J, leaving 14 bases between them. CDR3 sequence reads: CAWSVGGSGNEQYF. In nucleotides, the CDR3 is TGTGCCTGGAGTGTGGGGGGAAGTGGAAACGAGCAGTACTTC.

The gene calls are TRBV7-2 and TRBJ1-5; D uncertain. The CDR3 covers 15 residues. V was clipped by 0 bases and J by 3 bases, with 9 bases between them. CDR1 and CDR2 from the germline V gene are SGHTA and FQGNSA. The CDR3 DNA follows: TGTGCCAGCAGCTTAGCGCGGCTGCCCAATCAGCCCCAGCATTTT. This gives the protein CASSLARLPNQPQHF. The full variable domain, completed using reference TRBV7-2 and TRBJ1-5, is GAGVSQSPSNKVTEKGKDVELRCDPISGHTALYWYRQSLGQGLEFLIYFQGNSAPDKSGLPSDRFSAERTGGSVSTLTIQRTQQEDSAVYLCASSLARLPNQPQHFGDGTRLSIL.

This rearrangement joins TRBV7-2 to TRBJ1-5; perhaps TRBD1 as D (6 bases). This CDR3 spans 18 amino acids. Germline CDR1 reads SGHTA; CDR2 reads FQGNSA. V lost 0 bases and J 3 bases, leaving 18 bases between the germline ends. The DNA for the CDR3 is TGTGCCAGCAGCTTAGCGGCGCCGGGGGGGCTAAACAATCAGCCCCAGCATTTT. As protein: CASSLAAPGGLNNQPQHF.

This chain links TRBV27 with TRBJ2-3; tentatively, D is TRBD2 (5 bases). The CDR3 totals 11 residues. V lost 3 bases and J 9 bases, leaving 7 bases between the germline ends. Germline V gene sequence: CDR1 MNHEY, CDR2 SMNVEV (reference sequence). The CDR3 DNA follows: TGTGCCAGCAGTTTCGAGCGGACGCAGTATTTT. This translates into CASSFERTQYF.

In the case of this clone: Within the sample, other DNA sequences also encode this same CDR3. The V call is TRBV15, the J call TRBJ2-3; 16 bases are a match to TRBD2. Germline trimming cut 5 bases from V and 4 bases from J; bases unmatched to any gene: 6. This CDR3 is 17 amino acids long. The germline CDR1 and CDR2 sequences are LNHNV and YYDKDF (reference sequence). The CDR3 is CATSRGTSGRESDTQYF. In DNA form, the CDR3 reads TGTGCCACCAGCCGGGGGACTAGCGGGAGGGAGTCAGATACGCAGTATTTT.

This chain connects TRBV10-3 to TRBJ1-2, with TRBD1 matching 11 bases. Germline CDR1 and CDR2: ENHRY and SYGVKD. The V gene end was trimmed by 6 bases and the J gene end by 4 bases; junction bases not matched to a gene: 7. The CDR3 extends over 15 amino acids. CDR3 bases: TGTGCCATCAGAGGACAGGGGGCCCCTTTCTATGGCTACACCTTC. Amino acid sequence: CAIRGQGAPFYGYTF.

The V gene is TRBV19, the J gene TRBJ1-5; no reliable D call. V was pared by 6 bases and J by 5 bases, with 11 bases between. This CDR3 spans 13 amino acids. CDR1 is LNHDA, CDR2 SQIVND, per germline (reference sequence). This CDR3 reads CASRYSYDQPQHF. DNA of the CDR3: TGTGCCAGTAGGTACAGTTATGATCAGCCCCAGCATTTT. Using reference TRBV19 and TRBJ1-5 for the parts outside the CDR3, the full variable domain is DGGITQSPKYLFRKEGQNVTLSCEQNLNHDAMYWYRQDPGQGLRLIYYSQIVNDFQKGDIAEGYSVSREKKESFPLTVTSAQKNPTAFYLCASRYSYDQPQHFGDGTRLSIL.

This clone has just a few counts. This chain uses TRBV5-1 with TRBJ2-4; no reliable D call. V gave up 0 bases and J gave up 6 bases, with 4 bases separating them. This CDR3 has 12 residues. CDR1 and CDR2 from the germline V gene are SGHRS and YFSETQ. The DNA of the CDR3 is TGCGCCAGCAGCTTGGGAGGAAACATTCAGTACTTC. Translated: CASSLGGNIQYF.

The gene calls are TRBV9 and TRBJ2-7; 9 positions match TRBD1. The CDR3 extends over 13 amino acids. CDR1 is SGDLS and CDR2 is YYNGEE in the germline V gene. V trimming: 0 bases; J trimming: 6 bases; junction bases outside the gene matches: 1. The chain's CDR3 is CASSVETGGEQYF. The CDR3 DNA reads TGTGCCAGCAGCGTAGAGACAGGGGGCGAGCAGTACTTC. The whole variable domain, filled in from reference TRBV9 and TRBJ2-7, reads DSGVTQTPKHLITATGQRVTLRCSPRSGDLSVYWYQQSLDQGLQFLIQYYNGEERAKGNILERFSAQQFPDLHSELNLSSLELGDSALYFCASSVETGGEQYFGPGTRLTVT.

This chain joins TRBV10-3 and TRBJ2-3; D is perhaps TRBD2 (6 bases). CDR1 is ENHRY, CDR2 SYGVKD, per germline. The length of the CDR3 is 13 residues. The CDR3, as DNA: TGTGCTCTCGCTGGGGGGAGCACAGATACGCAGTATTTT. Amino acids: CALAGGSTDTQYF.

The chain combines TRBV19 with TRBJ1-1; 7 bases align to TRBD1. Looked up from germline, CDR1 is LNHDA and CDR2 is SQIVND (reference sequence). The CDR3 totals 13 residues. Trimming cost V 4 bases and J 3 bases; bases outside gene matches: 2. Here the CDR3 DNA reads TGTGCCAGTAGTACGACAGGGTACACTGAAGCTTTCTTT. It encodes CASSTTGYTEAFF.

The chain joins TRBV6-5 to TRBJ1-1; D not certain. In germline, CDR1 is MNHEY, CDR2 SVGAGI. CDR3 size: 12 residues. The CDR3 sequence is CATEGRITEAFF. Written as DNA, the CDR3 is TGTGCGACCGAGGGCAGGATCACTGAAGCTTTCTTT.